The 20 T cell receptor beta chains reported below all come from one sample, sequenced in a study of radiation and T cells in renal cell carcinoma (dated by TCRdb to the early 2020s). Library generation was performed with the immunoSEQ multiplex PCR assay. What TCRdb holds here is the immuneACCESS table cut down to in-frame rearrangements. Part of the clones is not present; checked against another copy, under half of the missing clones reflect an unresolved V gene, and the others are unexplained. The sample has fewer than 90,000 clones on record, around 86% of them singletons. Approximately 24% of the sample belongs to the ten largest clones. This specimen's time point label, per the study, means: blood 2 weeks post-SBRT. The sample's treatment or condition, from its label and the paper: 15 Gy SBRT to primary tumor, nephrectomy 4 weeks later. The source material was blood, sampled from a patient whose treatment included radiotherapy and nephrectomy. The origin of the receptors is a woman aged 50 to 65 with renal cell carcinoma.

This chain uses TRBV10-1 with TRBJ2-3; 7 nucleotides line up with TRBD1. Germline CDR1 WNHNN, CDR2 SYGVQD (reference sequence). The CDR3 length is 16 residues. The V gene end was trimmed by 3 bases and the J gene end by 1 base; junction bases not matched to a gene: 7. The CDR3 spells CASSEGGQGGTDTQYF. In DNA, the CDR3 is TGCGCCAGCAGTGAAGGTGGGCAGGGGGGCACAGATACGCAGTATTTT.

The rearrangement joins TRBV4-1 to TRBJ2-1, with 9 bases aligning to TRBD2. After removal of 0 bases from V and 6 bases from J, the junction contained 6 bases not matched to a gene. This CDR3 is built from 16 residues. Looked up from germline, CDR1 is MGHRA and CDR2 is YSYEKL. The CDR3 here is CASSQETPSGINEQFF. The CDR3, as DNA: TGCGCCAGCAGCCAAGAGACTCCTAGCGGGATCAATGAGCAGTTCTTC.

This chain uses TRBV4-1 with TRBJ2-2, with no clear D. CDR3 length: 12 residues. V was shortened by 4 bases and J by 4 bases, with 4 bases between the two germline ends. Looked up from germline, CDR1 is MGHRA and CDR2 is YSYEKL. In nucleotides, the CDR3 is TGCGCCAGCAGCCGTAGCACCGGGGAGCTGTTTTTT. Amino acid sequence: CASSRSTGELFF.

There are a few counts of this clone. The chain combines TRBV29-1 with TRBJ2-3; 12 bases map to TRBD2. In germline, CDR1 is SQVTM, CDR2 ANQGSEA. This CDR3 has 15 residues. V shed 7 bases, J shed 3 bases, and the junction held 8 bases outside the gene matches. The CDR3 reads CSAAASGGATDTQYF. For the CDR3, the DNA is TGCAGCGCTGCGGCTAGCGGGGGGGCAACAGATACGCAGTATTTT.

The rearrangement links TRBV28 to TRBJ1-1, with 8 bases fitting TRBD1. Germline V gene data show CDR1 as MDHEN and CDR2 as SYDVKM. The CDR3 runs 15 residues. Trimming took 6 bases from V and 1 from J; bases not matched to a gene: 7. As DNA, the CDR3 is TGTGCCAGCAGATTACCAACAGGGGGGAACACTGAAGCTTTCTTT. It yields the protein CASRLPTGGNTEAFF.

J is TRBJ1-2 and V is TRBV6-5; D is ambiguous. This CDR3 comprises 15 residues. Trimming took off 7 bases at V and 3 bases at J, with 18 bases between the two ends. Looked up from germline, CDR1 is MNHEY and CDR2 is SVGAGI. The CDR3 region has the DNA TGTGCCAGCACCGATCCGACCGTACGGCACTATGGCTACACCTTC. Translation: CASTDPTVRHYGYTF.

V is TRBV6-5 and J is TRBJ1-1, with D possibly matching TRBD1 (6 bases). Trimming stripped 11 bases from V and 6 bases from J, with 13 bases between. Germline assignment: CDR1 MNHEY and CDR2 SVGAGI. CDR3 length: 11 amino acids. The CDR3 DNA sequence: TGTGCCGCCCAAGGGGGGGCTGAAGCTTTCTTT. Residues: CAAQGGAEAFF.

The chain combines TRBV5-5 with TRBJ2-4; maybe TRBD1 (5 bases). This CDR3 spans 16 amino acids. Germline values: CDR1 SGHKS, CDR2 YYEKEE (reference sequence). The ends were cut back, 0 bases at V and 0 bases at J, with 10 bases in the middle. This chain's CDR3 is CASSLDRTLAKNIQYF. Here the CDR3 DNA reads TGTGCCAGCAGCTTGGACAGGACACTAGCCAAAAACATTCAGTACTTC.

The chain joins TRBV4-3 to TRBJ1-2; 10 nucleotides match TRBD1. The CDR3 has 17 residues. Trimming removed 3 bases from V and 2 bases from J; junction bases left unmatched: 9. Germline V gene lookup returns CDR1 LGHNA and CDR2 YSLEER. The CDR3 DNA sequence: TGCGCCAGCAGCCACTGGACAGGGGGTTTCACCAACTATGGCTACACCTTC. Residues: CASSHWTGGFTNYGYTF.

This chain connects TRBV15 to TRBJ2-5; 10 bases map to TRBD2. Germline V gives CDR1 LNHNV, CDR2 YYDKDF (reference sequence). The trim removed 0 bases at V and 5 bases at J, leaving 6 bases unmatched. The CDR3 length is 16 residues. This chain's CDR3 is CATSRDKRGGHETQYF. CDR3 nucleotides: TGTGCCACCAGCAGAGATAAGCGGGGGGGCCACGAGACCCAGTACTTC.

The table lists this clone with a count of one. J is TRBJ2-7 and V is TRBV6-6; no clear D. The length of the CDR3 is 11 residues. V lost 2 bases to trimming and J lost 3 bases, with 2 bases between them. Looked up from germline, CDR1 is MNHNY and CDR2 is SVGAGI (reference sequence). CDR3 coding DNA: TGTGCCAGCAGTTACCACTACGAGCAGTACTTC. This translates into CASSYHYEQYF.

The rearrangement links TRBV18 to TRBJ1-2, with TRBD1 as a possible D gene (5 bases). V lost 4 bases to trimming and J lost 5 bases, with 14 bases between them. From germline, CDR1 is KGHSH and CDR2 LQKENI. There are 14 residues in the CDR3. The CDR3 coding sequence is TGTGCCAGCTCACACGGGACCGCTTCTTATGGCTACACCTTC. This encodes CASSHGTASYGYTF.

J is TRBJ1-2 and V is TRBV28; TRBD1 matches 7 bases. The CDR3 contains 13 residues. V lost 3 bases to trimming and J lost 4 bases; unmatched junction nucleotides: 2. Germline CDR1 is MDHEN and CDR2 is SYDVKM. CDR3 in amino acids: CASSFPGGYGYTF. The CDR3, as DNA: TGTGCCAGCAGTTTTCCAGGGGGCTATGGCTACACCTTC.

The chain employs TRBV5-4 and TRBJ2-2, with 8 nucleotides matching TRBD2. After removal of 0 bases from V and 6 bases from J, the junction contained 10 bases not matched to a gene. Germline lookup yields CDR1 SGHNT and CDR2 YYREEE (reference sequence). The CDR3 totals 17 residues. In DNA form, the CDR3 reads TGTGCCAGCAGCTTGGCAGCGGGAGCCCGAGTTTCCGGGGAGCTGTTTTTT. Translated, it gives CASSLAAGARVSGELFF.

The chain is built from TRBV7-2 and TRBJ2-2; 9 nucleotides agree with TRBD2. Germline lookup yields CDR1 SGHTA and CDR2 FQGNSA. The CDR3 spans 15 residues. Unmatched junction bases numbered 8, after V lost 5 bases and J lost 7 bases. DNA of the CDR3: TGTGCCAGCAGCCCCCAACGAGCGGGGGGCGGGGAGCTGTTTTTT. Amino acid sequence: CASSPQRAGGGELFF.

The V and J genes are TRBV19 and TRBJ2-3; D may be TRBD1 (5 bases). Trimming left V 10 bases short and J 4 bases short, with 18 bases between. CDR1 LNHDA and CDR2 SQIVND come from the germline V gene (reference sequence). The CDR3 sequence is 14 residues long. CDR3 sequence reads: CATRSAGFPDTQYF. In DNA form, the CDR3 reads TGTGCCACCAGATCAGCAGGGTTCCCAGATACGCAGTATTTT. The full variable domain, its missing parts supplied by reference TRBV19 and TRBJ2-3, is DGGITQSPKYLFRKEGQNVTLSCEQNLNHDAMYWYRQDPGQGLRLIYYSQIVNDFQKGDIAEGYSVSREKKESFPLTVTSAQKNPTAFYLCATRSAGFPDTQYFGPGTRLTVL.

This chain joins TRBV5-4 and TRBJ1-5; 10 positions agree with TRBD1. CDR1 and CDR2 from the germline V gene are SGHNT and YYREEE (reference sequence). There are 16 residues in the CDR3. Germline trimming cut 2 bases from V and 5 bases from J; bases unmatched to any gene: 7. The CDR3 nucleotides are TGTGCCAGCAGCTTTTCGACAGGGGGCTTCGATCAGCCCCAGCATTTT. It is translated as CASSFSTGGFDQPQHF.

V usage is TRBV7-3 and J usage is TRBJ2-3; D not certain. CDR3 length: 14 amino acids. CDR1 is SGHTA and CDR2 is FQGTGA in the germline V gene. V was clipped by 4 bases and J by 6 bases, with 14 bases between them. CDR3 bases: TGTGCCAGCAGCTCCCTGACCAGAGAGGATACGCAGTATTTT. Residues: CASSSLTREDTQYF.

The rearrangement joins TRBV19 to TRBJ2-7; 10 bases match TRBD2. Germline V gene lookup returns CDR1 LNHDA and CDR2 SQIVND (reference sequence). Losses at the gene ends were 5 bases for V and 4 bases for J; bases not matched to a gene: 2. CDR3 size: 13 residues. The CDR3 protein is CASSGTSEYEQYF. CDR3 bases: TGTGCCAGTAGTGGGACTAGCGAGTACGAGCAGTACTTC.

This chain uses TRBV2 with TRBJ1-2, with D uncertain. This CDR3 contains 14 residues. Germline-derived CDR1 and CDR2 are SNHLY and FYNNEI. V shed 3 bases and J shed 5 bases, with 13 bases lying between them. This CDR3 reads CASSEKGTAYGYTF. In nucleotides, the CDR3 is TGTGCCAGCAGTGAGAAGGGCACTGCTTATGGCTACACCTTC.